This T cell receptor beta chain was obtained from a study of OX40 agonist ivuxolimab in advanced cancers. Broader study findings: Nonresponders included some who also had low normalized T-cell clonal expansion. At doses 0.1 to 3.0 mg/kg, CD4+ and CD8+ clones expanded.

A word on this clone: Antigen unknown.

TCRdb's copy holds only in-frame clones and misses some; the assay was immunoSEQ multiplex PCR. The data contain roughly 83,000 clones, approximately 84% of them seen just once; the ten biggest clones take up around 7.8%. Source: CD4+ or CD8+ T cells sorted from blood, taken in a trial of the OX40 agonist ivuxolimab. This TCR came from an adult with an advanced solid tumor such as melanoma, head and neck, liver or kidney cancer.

The CDR3 spells CASSEGWGYEQYF. DNA of the CDR3: TGTGCCAGCAGTGAAGGATGGGGCTACGAGCAGTACTTC. V is TRBV25-1 and J is TRBJ2-7, with D unresolved. CDR3 length equals 13 residues. Germline CDR1 and CDR2: MGHDK and SYGVNS. Between the trimmed V and J ends, which lost 2 bases and 3 bases, there was a span of 8 bases.